This passage covers 30 T cell receptor beta chains from one sample sequenced in a study of blood T cell repertoires in COVID-19. Sequencing used immunoSEQ multiplex PCR; TCRdb keeps in-frame clones, though not all of them. The sample has under 300,000 clones, approximately 79% seen once. The sample taken for sequencing was peripheral blood. The source of these receptors is a woman aged 35 to 49 with active or convalescent COVID-19.

The rearrangement joins TRBV3-1 (or the pseudogene TRBV3-2) to TRBJ1-6; maybe TRBD1 (5 bases). V lost 1 base and J 9 bases, leaving 10 bases between the germline ends. The V gene's germline CDR1 is LGHDT and CDR2 YNNKEL (reference sequence). The CDR3 loop spans 14 amino acids. The CDR3 loop reads CASSQARVSSPLHF. CDR3 DNA: TGTGCCAGCAGCCAAGCCAGGGTAAGTTCACCCCTCCACTTT.

In its sample, this clone was seen a few times. The chain joins TRBV3-1 (or the pseudogene TRBV3-2) to TRBJ1-2; D gene ambiguous. Between the trimmed V and J ends, which lost 1 base and 4 bases, there was a span of 7 bases. Germline V gene data show CDR1 as LGHDT and CDR2 as YNNKEL (reference sequence). The CDR3 is made up of 13 amino acids. CDR3 in DNA: TGTGCCAGCAGCCAAGTGTCTCCCTATGGCTACACCTTC. It codes for CASSQVSPYGYTF.

This rearrangement joins TRBV6-5 to TRBJ2-3, with TRBD1 matching over 7 bases. Germline lookup yields CDR1 MNHEY and CDR2 SVGAGI. The CDR3 runs to 14 residues. V gave up 7 bases and J gave up 2 bases; unmatched junction bases: 6. Here the CDR3 reads CASTVTGSTDTQYF. Written as DNA, the CDR3 is TGTGCCAGCACTGTGACAGGGTCCACAGATACGCAGTATTTT.

This clone appeared many times. The V call is TRBV6-5, the J call TRBJ1-6; D is perhaps TRBD1 (5 bases). V was clipped by 8 bases and J by 4 bases, with 12 bases between them. There are 14 residues in the CDR3. Germline V gene data show CDR1 as MNHEY and CDR2 as SVGAGI. In DNA, the CDR3 is TGTGCCAGCGGGACTATGAATTATAATTCACCCCTCCACTTT. Its protein is CASGTMNYNSPLHF.

This chain connects TRBV5-4 to TRBJ2-7; 11 nucleotides match TRBD1. Losses at the gene ends were 4 bases for V and 7 bases for J; bases not matched to a gene: 7. The CDR3 length is 14 residues. Per the germline V gene, CDR1 is SGHNT and CDR2 is YYREEE (reference sequence). As DNA, the CDR3 is TGTGCCAGCAGCCAGGGGACAGGGGGGAGAGAGCAGTACGTC. Translation: CASSQGTGGREQYV.

This clone appeared once. CDR3 loop: CAWSGGSDYGYTF. CDR3 in DNA: TGTGCCTGGAGTGGAGGGAGTGACTATGGCTACACCTTC. The chain couples TRBV30 to TRBJ1-2; D unclear. The CDR3 spans 13 residues. The V and J ends lost 1 base and 3 bases respectively, with 9 bases between them. CDR1 and CDR2 (germline): GTSNPN, SVGIG (reference sequence).

The rearrangement uses TRBV6-1 and TRBJ1-2; TRBD1 matches 7 bases. J lost 4 bases, V lost 0 bases, and 8 bases had no gene match. This CDR3 has 16 amino acids. Germline values: CDR1 MNHNS, CDR2 SASEGT. The CDR3 reads CASSEAQGGAGYGYTF. The CDR3 region has the DNA TGTGCCAGCAGTGAAGCGCAGGGGGGCGCCGGCTATGGCTACACCTTC.

This chain's CDR3 is CASSISSGGSSYNEQFF. The CDR3 coding sequence is TGTGCCAGTAGTATCTCTTCGGGGGGGAGCTCCTACAATGAGCAGTTCTTC. This rearrangement joins TRBV19 to TRBJ2-1; 8 nucleotides agree with TRBD2. The ends lost 3 bases at V and 0 bases at J; junction bases unmatched: 7. Germline V gene data show CDR1 as LNHDA and CDR2 as SQIVND (reference sequence). The CDR3 runs to 17 residues.

The chain combines TRBV3-1 (or the pseudogene TRBV3-2) with TRBJ2-3; 8 bases agree with TRBD2. The CDR3 totals 19 residues. Trimming cost V 0 bases and J 0 bases; bases outside gene matches: 11. Germline V gives CDR1 LGHDT, CDR2 YNNKEL (reference sequence). The CDR3 loop is CASSQDRAPGGGSTDTQYF. The CDR3 bases are TGTGCCAGCAGCCAAGACAGGGCCCCAGGCGGGGGGAGCACAGATACGCAGTATTTT.

The J gene is TRBJ2-1, the V gene TRBV13; no definite D call. Per germline, CDR1 PRHDT and CDR2 FYEKMQ (reference sequence). The V and J ends lost 3 bases and 7 bases respectively, with 10 bases between them. CDR3 length: 13 amino acids. The CDR3 here is CASSFPFENEQFF. CDR3 sequence (DNA): TGTGCCAGCAGCTTCCCGTTTGAGAATGAGCAGTTCTTC.

This clone came up a few times. The rearrangement links TRBV25-1 to TRBJ2-2, with a possible D match to TRBD2 (5 bases). Trimming removed 7 bases from V and 1 base from J, with 10 bases in between. Germline CDR1 MGHDK, CDR2 SYGVNS. The CDR3 contains 14 residues. CDR3 in amino acids: CASNIAGNTGELFF. The CDR3 coding sequence is TGTGCCAGCAACATCGCGGGGAACACCGGGGAGCTGTTTTTT.

The chain has TRBV6-6 and TRBJ1-1; D might be TRBD1 (5 bases). Looked up from germline, CDR1 is MNHNY and CDR2 is SVGAGI (reference sequence). This CDR3 comprises 16 residues. Trimming shortened V by 4 bases and J by 0 bases, and 15 bases separated the two germline ends. The CDR3 region has the DNA TGTGCCAGCAGTTCTATATCAGGGTTAATGAACACTGAAGCTTTCTTT. Protein sequence: CASSSISGLMNTEAFF.

The gene calls are TRBV28 and TRBJ1-1; D may be TRBD1 (5 bases). CDR1 MDHEN and CDR2 SYDVKM come from the germline V gene. V was shortened by 1 base and J by 6 bases, with 9 bases between the two germline ends. The CDR3 extends over 13 amino acids. CDR3 residues: CASSLSGPSEAFF. The CDR3 DNA reads TGTGCCAGCAGTTTATCAGGGCCCTCTGAAGCTTTCTTT.

This chain connects TRBV18 to TRBJ1-4, with no clear D. The length of the CDR3 is 14 residues. Germline-derived CDR1 and CDR2 are KGHSH and LQKENI. Trimming pared 3 bases from V and 7 bases from J, leaving 12 bases between. CDR3 in DNA: TGTGCCAGCTCACCTACGGAATCGGGTGAAAAACTGTTTTTT. Amino acids: CASSPTESGEKLFF.

The chain employs TRBV7-9 and TRBJ1-4, with D uncertain. Germline V gene lookup returns CDR1 SEHNR and CDR2 FQNEAQ (reference sequence). The CDR3 has 14 residues. Trimming removed 0 bases from V and 4 bases from J, with 6 bases in between. CDR3 sequence reads: CASSLAADNEKLFF. In nucleotides, the CDR3 is TGTGCCAGCAGCTTAGCAGCTGATAATGAAAAACTGTTTTTT.

The rearrangement links TRBV10-3 to TRBJ2-5, with TRBD2 matching 12 bases. With V trimmed by 7 bases and J by 3 bases, 6 bases remained unmatched. Germline values: CDR1 ENHRY, CDR2 SYGVKD. This CDR3 comprises 15 residues. The CDR3 is CAIKRTSGVEETQYF. The CDR3 coding sequence is TGTGCCATCAAACGGACTAGCGGGGTGGAAGAGACCCAGTACTTC.

V is TRBV4-2 and J is TRBJ2-2, with a weak D call TRBD1 (6 bases). Germline V lookup: CDR1 LGHNA, CDR2 YNFKEQ. The V end was cut by 2 bases, the J end by 0 bases, with 10 bases between. The CDR3 loop spans 16 amino acids. CDR3 amino acids: CASSQSTGSNTGELFF. In nucleotides, the CDR3 is TGTGCCAGCAGCCAATCCACAGGGTCGAACACCGGGGAGCTGTTTTTT.

This rearrangement joins TRBV28 to TRBJ1-3, with a weak D call TRBD1 (6 bases). The CDR3 is 15 amino acids. Germline V CDR1 and CDR2: MDHEN, SYDVKM. Trimming removed 4 bases at V and 1 base at J, with 11 bases between. CDR3 bases: TGTGCCAGCAGTTCCGGGACAACTTCTGGAAACACCATATATTTT. Translating it yields CASSSGTTSGNTIYF.

The chain has TRBV7-8 and TRBJ2-1, with TRBD2 as a possible D gene (6 bases). The CDR3 runs to 15 residues. Trimming stripped 1 base from V and 4 bases from J, with 11 bases between. Germline V gene lookup returns CDR1 SGHVS and CDR2 FQNEAQ. The CDR3 sequence: CASSLGQGGYNEQFF. The DNA of the CDR3 is TGTGCCAGCAGCTTAGGTCAGGGAGGATACAATGAGCAGTTCTTC.

This clone occurred a few times. The V and J genes are TRBV18 and TRBJ1-2, with TRBD1 as a possible D gene (6 bases). The V gene's germline CDR1 is KGHSH and CDR2 LQKENI. V was cut by 2 bases and J by 5 bases, with 15 bases left in between. There are 15 residues in the CDR3. CDR3 in DNA: TGTGCCAGCTCACCATCTCTCCAGGGGCAGTATGGCTACACCTTC. Translation: CASSPSLQGQYGYTF.

The V call is TRBV2, the J call TRBJ2-3; 9 bases fit TRBD2. This CDR3 region has 15 residues. The ends lost 6 bases at V and 1 base at J; junction bases unmatched: 5. Germline lookup yields CDR1 SNHLY and CDR2 FYNNEI. Here the CDR3 reads CASRVQRGGTDTQYF. The CDR3 nucleotides are TGTGCCAGCAGGGTGCAGCGGGGGGGCACAGATACGCAGTATTTT.

The chain combines TRBV14 with TRBJ2-6; D gene ambiguous. V was cut by 2 bases and J by 0 bases, with 2 bases left in between. Germline V gene data show CDR1 as SGHDN and CDR2 as FVKESK. This CDR3 has 14 amino acids. CDR3 loop: CASSQRSGANVLTF. In nucleotides, the CDR3 is TGTGCCAGCAGCCAACGCTCTGGGGCCAACGTCCTGACTTTC.

The CDR3 DNA is TGTGCCAGTAGCCCCGGGGAGGTCCGGCGGGGTGGCTACACCTTC. Translation: CASSPGEVRRGGYTF. This sequence joins TRBV19 and TRBJ1-2; no definite D call. This CDR3 region has 15 residues. Per germline, CDR1 LNHDA and CDR2 SQIVND (reference sequence). V gave up 6 bases and J gave up 7 bases, with 21 bases separating them.

The gene calls are TRBV19 and TRBJ1-5; D not resolved. This CDR3 is built from 13 residues. V was trimmed by 5 bases and J by 2 bases, leaving 7 bases between them. Germline values: CDR1 LNHDA, CDR2 SQIVND (reference sequence). This CDR3 reads CASSPPGNQPQHF. The CDR3 coding sequence is TGTGCCAGTAGTCCCCCGGGCAATCAGCCCCAGCATTTT.

This chain connects TRBV6-6 to TRBJ1-2; no firm D call. CDR1 and CDR2 from the germline V gene are MNHNY and SVGAGI (reference sequence). The CDR3 is 14 amino acids. V dropped 0 bases and J dropped 5 bases, with 10 bases sitting between them. The CDR3 loop reads CASSYSPVWYGYTF. CDR3 nucleotides: TGTGCCAGCAGTTACTCGCCAGTCTGGTATGGCTACACCTTC.

Here the CDR3 reads CASSQDMRRGAESTDTQYF. CDR3 bases: TGTGCCAGCAGCCAAGATATGAGGCGGGGGGCCGAAAGCACAGATACGCAGTATTTT. The chain is built from TRBV3-1 (or the pseudogene TRBV3-2) and TRBJ2-3, with TRBD2 matching over 8 bases. Unmatched junction bases numbered 11, after V lost 0 bases and J lost 0 bases. From germline, CDR1 is LGHDT and CDR2 YNNKEL (reference sequence). The CDR3 sequence is 19 residues long.

This chain links TRBV11-2 with TRBJ1-2; possible D gene TRBD1, 6 bases. Trimming cost V 4 bases and J 7 bases, with 13 bases left between them. The CDR3 spans 13 residues. The germline V gene has CDR1 SGHAT and CDR2 FQNNGV. This CDR3 reads CASSSTGSRGYTF. CDR3 DNA sequence: TGTGCCAGCAGCTCCACAGGGTCTCGTGGCTACACCTTC.

The genes are TRBV5-4 and TRBJ1-4; tentatively, D is TRBD1 (5 bases). Trimming pared 5 bases from V and 0 bases from J, leaving 11 bases between. CDR3 size: 15 residues. CDR1 and CDR2 (germline): SGHNT, YYREEE (reference sequence). CDR3 nucleotide sequence: TGTGCCAGCAGATCCGGGGGTTCAACTAATGAAAAACTGTTTTTT. Residues: CASRSGGSTNEKLFF.

The gene calls are TRBV9 and TRBJ2-2; 9 bases match TRBD2. CDR1 and CDR2 from the germline V gene are SGDLS and YYNGEE. V shed 4 bases and J 0 bases; nucleotides not matched to a gene: 1. This CDR3 has 15 residues. CDR3 protein: CASSIAGANTGELFF. CDR3 DNA sequence: TGTGCCAGCAGCATAGCGGGAGCGAACACCGGGGAGCTGTTTTTT.

This clone was seen a single time. This chain uses TRBV19 with TRBJ1-2, with 11 bases matching TRBD1. V shed 5 bases and J 8 bases; nucleotides not matched to a gene: 22. Germline CDR1 is LNHDA and CDR2 is SQIVND (reference sequence). The CDR3 totals 19 residues. The CDR3 reads CASSFLHPGQGDQQGGYTF. Written as DNA, the CDR3 is TGTGCCAGTAGTTTCCTCCACCCGGGACAGGGGGACCAACAGGGAGGCTACACCTTC. Complete variable domain (other parts from reference TRBV19 and TRBJ1-2): DGGITQSPKYLFRKEGQNVTLSCEQNLNHDAMYWYRQDPGQGLRLIYYSQIVNDFQKGDIAEGYSVSREKKESFPLTVTSAQKNPTAFYLCASSFLHPGQGDQQGGYTFGSGTRLTVV.